Many counts were recorded for the clone carrying this T cell receptor (delta chain). As yet, its antigen is unknown. Between the trimmed V and J ends, which lost 3 bases and 0 bases, there was a span of 11 bases. The CDR3 runs 17 residues. Germline V gene sequence: CDR1 GEAIGNYY, CDR2 EKD. TCRdb ran CATT on the multiplex PCR reads. The table shows some 100,000 delta-chain clones, with roughly 1.4% occurring only once. These data belong to a study of γδ T cells in repeated Plasmodium falciparum infection. Across the whole study: The natural-infection arm compared Malian children under seasonal malaria with matched Australian children. Malian gammadelta TCRs were studied during no-transmission periods and across acute malaria episodes. Study observations and caveats: Vdelta2-negative gammadelta repertoires, largely Vdelta1+, seemingly showed infection-driven waves of new clonal selection. Donors in Mali lived in a small rural village, largely one ethnic group.

Vgamma9/Vdelta2+ and Vdelta2-negative gammadelta T cells were flow-sorted from PBMC for bulk sequencing. The source of this sequence is a pool of human donors (malaria-infected and uninfected, not separated). The chain employs TRDV2 and TRDJ3, with TRDD3 as a possible D gene (6 bases). Material: gamma-delta T cells from blood. The DNA of the CDR3 is TGTGCCTGTGACTCATTGGGGGCCTCCTGGGACACCCGACAGATGTTTTTC. It specifies CACDSLGASWDTRQMFF.